This T cell receptor (beta chain) appears in the sequencing data of a study of spatial heterogeneity in lung cancer. Study background: Sequenced were any available follow-up PBMC samples, which had been obtained a median of around two years after resection. Each distinct TCR and UMI combination averaged more than ten appearances in raw reads.

Whole-study findings and limits: Expanded tumor TCRs that were ubiquitous appeared in blood more at resection than follow-up.

This clonotype was detected a few times. Its cognate antigen is unknown. TCRdb reprocessed the 5' RACE reads with MiXCR, giving one entry per CDR3 protein. The table records 110,000 or so distinct CDR3 sequences, 10% to 13% of them present only once. This CDR3 has 13 amino acids. V lost 2 bases to trimming and J lost 6 bases, with 7 bases between them. The germline gives CDR1 SGHAT, CDR2 FQDESV (reference sequence). Time point denoted: blood at routine non-recurrence follow-up after resection. The source is a female donor with early-stage non-small cell lung cancer. The specimen comprised PBMCs, sampled at follow-up. The chain joins TRBV11-1 to TRBJ2-2; D not resolved. The chain's CDR3 is CASSLQASGELFF. DNA for the CDR3: TGTGCCAGCAGCTTACAGGCGTCCGGGGAGCTGTTTTTT.